The clone carrying this TCR beta chain was seen once. This entry comes from a study of cytotoxic CD8 clonotypes in ibrutinib-treated CLL. With V trimmed by 1 base and J by 4 bases, 7 bases remained unmatched. CDR1 and CDR2 from the germline V gene are LNHNV and YYDKDF (reference sequence). CDR3 size: 17 residues. Repertoires were generated with immunoSEQ multiplex PCR, while TCRdb's copy carries only in-frame clones and drops some. The sample has more than 200,000 clones; roughly three quarters are singletons. The V gene is TRBV15, the J gene TRBJ2-6; 7 bases line up with TRBD1. The receptor was derived from a human donor with chronic lymphocytic leukemia. The material sequenced was PBMCs, taken after 12 months of ibrutinib treatment. The CDR3 DNA is TGTGCCACCAGCAGAGTGGGACAGAGTCGCGGGGCCAACGTCCTGACTTTC. This translates into CATSRVGQSRGANVLTF.